This entry lists 14 T cell receptor beta chains sequenced from one sample in a study of beta chain features in type 1 diabetes. Of the isolated RNA, all was reverse transcribed, and so the sequenced material was expressed TCRB transcripts. The repertoire was sequenced with immunoSEQ multiplex PCR; TCRdb's copy has only in-frame clones and lacks some. The repertoire holds hundreds of thousands of clones, with 68% as singletons. Sequenced input: naive CD4+ T cells from blood. The receptors derive from a man in his thirties or forties in good health.

J is TRBJ1-1 and V is TRBV30; possible D gene TRBD1, 6 bases. The germline V gene encodes CDR1 GTSNPN and CDR2 SVGIG (reference sequence). V was clipped by 1 base and J by 4 bases, with 16 bases between them. CDR3 size: 15 residues. This chain's CDR3 is CAWSDLGRGGTEAFF. DNA for the CDR3: TGTGCCTGGAGTGACCTAGGCCGAGGGGGCACTGAAGCTTTCTTT.

This rearrangement joins TRBV10-3 to TRBJ2-3, with D uncertain. The CDR3 length is 12 residues. Germline V gives CDR1 ENHRY, CDR2 SYGVKD. With 2 bases removed from V and 4 bases from J, the gap between germline ends came to 4 bases. The CDR3, as DNA: TGTGCCATCAGTGAGCTCGCAGATACGCAGTATTTT. This encodes CAISELADTQYF.

For the CDR3, the DNA is TGTGCCTGGAGTGTAGTCCTTCGGGGTGAGCAGTTCTTC. It specifies CAWSVVLRGEQFF. V gene TRBV30 combines with J gene TRBJ2-1; D is possibly TRBD2 (5 bases). CDR1 is GTSNPN and CDR2 is SVGIG in the germline V gene (reference sequence). With 0 bases removed from V and 9 bases from J, the gap between germline ends came to 12 bases. The CDR3 consists of 13 residues.

This clone has only a few counts. The chain uses TRBV13 and TRBJ2-7; 14 nucleotides line up with TRBD2. V trimming: 4 bases; J trimming: 6 bases; junction bases outside the gene matches: 5. Looked up from germline, CDR1 is PRHDT and CDR2 is FYEKMQ (reference sequence). This CDR3 contains 15 residues. CDR3 amino acids: CASSSGTSGSTEQYF. CDR3 in DNA: TGTGCCAGCAGCTCCGGGACTAGCGGGAGTACCGAGCAGTACTTC.

The CDR3 loop reads CASSYSISGDIQYF. The CDR3, as DNA: TGTGCCAGCAGTTACTCGATCTCTGGGGACATTCAGTACTTC. The chain employs TRBV6-5 and TRBJ2-4, with D hard to call. The CDR3 loop spans 14 amino acids. The V end lost 0 bases, the J end lost 8 bases, and 11 bases lay between the germline ends. The V gene's germline CDR1 is MNHEY and CDR2 SVGAGI.

The chain links TRBV7-9 to TRBJ2-4, with 9 positions matching TRBD1. J lost 7 bases, V lost 4 bases, and 2 bases had no gene match. Germline V gene data show CDR1 as SEHNR and CDR2 as FQNEAQ (reference sequence). CDR3 length: 13 amino acids. CDR3 DNA: TGTGCCAGCAGCTCCGGACAGGGGAACATTCAGTACTTC. This sequence encodes CASSSGQGNIQYF.

The J gene is TRBJ2-6, the V gene TRBV15, with a possible D match to TRBD2 (5 bases). CDR3 length: 14 amino acids. The germline V gene has CDR1 LNHNV and CDR2 YYDKDF (reference sequence). The V gene lost 8 bases and the J gene lost 2 bases, with 10 bases spanning the gap. The CDR3 region has the DNA TGTGCCACCGGGAGTCCCCCTGGGGCCAACGTCCTGACTTTC. Encoded protein: CATGSPPGANVLTF.

V is TRBV29-1 and J is TRBJ2-7, with D perhaps matching TRBD2 (6 bases). The V end was cut by 6 bases, the J end by 3 bases, with 12 bases between. The CDR3 contains 12 residues. CDR1 and CDR2 from the germline V gene are SQVTM and ANQGSEA. CDR3 sequence reads: CSVMGGRYEQYF. In nucleotides, the CDR3 is TGCAGCGTGATGGGGGGTCGCTACGAGCAGTACTTC.

The chain couples TRBV18 to TRBJ1-6; D not certain. Germline V gives CDR1 KGHSH, CDR2 LQKENI. V was cut by 4 bases and J by 10 bases, with 11 bases left in between. This CDR3 region has 13 residues. In DNA, the CDR3 is TGTGCCAGCTCACTCCTAAATGACTCACCCCTCCACTTT. This translates into CASSLLNDSPLHF.

The chain employs TRBV7-9 and TRBJ1-4, with 9 bases lining up with TRBD1. The germline gives CDR1 SEHNR, CDR2 FQNEAQ (reference sequence). The CDR3 loop spans 15 amino acids. V lost 1 base and J lost 7; bases outside the gene matches: 4. As DNA, the CDR3 is TGTGCCAGCAGCTTAGACGGGACAGGGCCTGAAAAACTGTTTTTT. Amino acids: CASSLDGTGPEKLFF.

The V call is TRBV14, the J call TRBJ2-7; D is unclear. The germline V and J ends were trimmed by 1 base and 3 bases, with 13 bases remaining between them. The CDR3 has 15 residues. CDR1 is SGHDN, CDR2 FVKESK, per germline. The CDR3 loop reads CASSQVVSQSYEQYF. The CDR3 nucleotides are TGTGCCAGCAGCCAAGTAGTGTCGCAGAGCTACGAGCAGTACTTC.

The chain is built from TRBV5-4 and TRBJ1-1, with D unclear. V lost 0 bases, J lost 2 bases, and 5 bases lay in between. This CDR3 is built from 13 residues. Germline V gene lookup returns CDR1 SGHNT and CDR2 YYREEE (reference sequence). The CDR3 nucleotides are TGTGCCAGCAGCTTGGAAGTTAACACTGAAGCTTTCTTT. This codes for CASSLEVNTEAFF.

The V and J genes are TRBV7-6 and TRBJ2-5, with 11 bases that match TRBD2. Looked up from germline, CDR1 is SGHVS and CDR2 is FNYEAQ. Germline trimming cut 1 base from V and 11 bases from J; bases unmatched to any gene: 12. The CDR3 runs to 16 residues. For the CDR3, the DNA is TGTGCCAGCAGCTTAGTAGAACGGCTAGCGGGGGGTGTTCAGTACTTC. As protein: CASSLVERLAGGVQYF.

The chain links TRBV30 to TRBJ2-2, with a weak D call TRBD2 (6 bases). Trimming removed 3 bases from V and 5 bases from J, with 16 bases in between. This CDR3 region has 15 residues. CDR1 and CDR2 from the germline V gene are GTSNPN and SVGIG (reference sequence). For the CDR3, the DNA is TGTGCCTGGAGGAGTGGGACTTCAGGGACCGGGGAGCTGTTTTTT. Its protein product is CAWRSGTSGTGELFF.